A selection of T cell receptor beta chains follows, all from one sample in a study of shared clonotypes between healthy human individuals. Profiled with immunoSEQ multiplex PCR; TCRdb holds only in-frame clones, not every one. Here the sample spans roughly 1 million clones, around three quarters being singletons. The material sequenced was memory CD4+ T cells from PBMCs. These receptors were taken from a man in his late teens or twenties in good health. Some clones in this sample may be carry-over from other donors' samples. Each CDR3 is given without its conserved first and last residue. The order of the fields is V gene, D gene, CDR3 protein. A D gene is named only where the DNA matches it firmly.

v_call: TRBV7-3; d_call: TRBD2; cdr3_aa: ASSFGGSRADTQY
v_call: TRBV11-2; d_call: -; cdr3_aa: ASSLSWSGETQY
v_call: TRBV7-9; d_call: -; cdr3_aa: ASSLLLQAGTNYGYT
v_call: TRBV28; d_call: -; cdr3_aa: ASSFQQYEQY
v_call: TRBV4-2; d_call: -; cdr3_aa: ASSQTSGGPWDEQF
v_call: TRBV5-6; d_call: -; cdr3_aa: ASSWNGGTDTQY
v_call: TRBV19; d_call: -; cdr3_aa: ASSEVGELF
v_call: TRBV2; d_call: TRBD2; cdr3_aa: ASSQTSRSTDTQY
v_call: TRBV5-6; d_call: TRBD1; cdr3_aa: ASSVGPRGQGYVSYEQY
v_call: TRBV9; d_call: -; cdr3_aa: ASSVFTGELF
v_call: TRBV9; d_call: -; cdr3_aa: ASSVFALGLERTGELF
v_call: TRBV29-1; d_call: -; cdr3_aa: SVELAGSQETQY
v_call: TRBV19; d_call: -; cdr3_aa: ASSISLVSYNEQF
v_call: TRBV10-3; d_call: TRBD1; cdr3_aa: AISGQGADEKLF
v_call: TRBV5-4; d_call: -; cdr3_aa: ASSSGSTSSYNEQF
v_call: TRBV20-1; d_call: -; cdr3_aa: SARGQSKAF
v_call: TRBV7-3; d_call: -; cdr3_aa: ASSFGTPQTDTQY
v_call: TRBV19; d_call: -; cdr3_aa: ASSKSTGRETQY
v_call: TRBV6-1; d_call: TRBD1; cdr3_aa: ASIRVGTGYGYT